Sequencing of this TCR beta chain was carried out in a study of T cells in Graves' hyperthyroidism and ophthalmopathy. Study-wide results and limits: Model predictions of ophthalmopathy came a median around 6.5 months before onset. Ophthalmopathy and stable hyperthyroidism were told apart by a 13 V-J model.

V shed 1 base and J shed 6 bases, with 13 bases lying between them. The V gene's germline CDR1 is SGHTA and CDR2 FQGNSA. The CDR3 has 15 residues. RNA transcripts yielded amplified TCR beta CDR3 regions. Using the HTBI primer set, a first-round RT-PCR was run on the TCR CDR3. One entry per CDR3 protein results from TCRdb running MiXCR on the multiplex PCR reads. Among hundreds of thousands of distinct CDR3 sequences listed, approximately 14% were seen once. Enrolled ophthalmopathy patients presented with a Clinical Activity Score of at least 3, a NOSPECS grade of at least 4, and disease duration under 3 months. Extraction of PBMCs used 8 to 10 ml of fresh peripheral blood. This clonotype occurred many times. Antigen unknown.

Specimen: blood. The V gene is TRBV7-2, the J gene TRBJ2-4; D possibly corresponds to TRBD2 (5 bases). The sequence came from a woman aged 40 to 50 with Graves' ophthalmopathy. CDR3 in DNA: TGTGCCAGCAGCTTAGGCCCCCAGCGGTTAAACATTCAGTACTTC. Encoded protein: CASSLGPQRLNIQYF.